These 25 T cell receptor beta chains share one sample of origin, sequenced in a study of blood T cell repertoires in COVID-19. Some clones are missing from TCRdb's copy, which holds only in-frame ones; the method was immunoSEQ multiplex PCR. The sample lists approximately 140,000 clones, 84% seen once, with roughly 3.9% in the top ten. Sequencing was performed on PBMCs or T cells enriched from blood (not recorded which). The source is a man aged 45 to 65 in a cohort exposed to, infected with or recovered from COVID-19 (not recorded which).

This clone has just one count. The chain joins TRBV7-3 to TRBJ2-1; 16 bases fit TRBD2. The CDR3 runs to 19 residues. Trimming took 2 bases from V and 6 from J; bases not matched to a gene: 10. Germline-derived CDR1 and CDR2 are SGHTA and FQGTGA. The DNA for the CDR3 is TGTGCCAGCAGCTTATTTCCGGGACTAGCGGGAGGGCCAAGCAATGAGCAGTTCTTC. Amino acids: CASSLFPGLAGGPSNEQFF.

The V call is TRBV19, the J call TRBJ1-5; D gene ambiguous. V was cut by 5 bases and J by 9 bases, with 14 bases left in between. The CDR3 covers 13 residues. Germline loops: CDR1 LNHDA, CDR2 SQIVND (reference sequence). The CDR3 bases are TGTGCCAGTAGTGACCGGGTTCGAGGGCCCCAGCATTTT. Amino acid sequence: CASSDRVRGPQHF.

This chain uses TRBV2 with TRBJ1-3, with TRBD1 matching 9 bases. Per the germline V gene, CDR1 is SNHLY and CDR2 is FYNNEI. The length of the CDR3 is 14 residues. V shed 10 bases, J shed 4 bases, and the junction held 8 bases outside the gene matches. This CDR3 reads CATAFGTGGNTIYF. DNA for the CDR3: TGTGCCACCGCCTTTGGGACAGGGGGAAACACCATATATTTT.

The CDR3 nucleotides are TGCGCCAGCAGCTTGAATGGGGGCAGACAGGGGGCCGGCTACACCTTC. Translated, it gives CASSLNGGRQGAGYTF. The chain uses TRBV5-1 and TRBJ1-2, with 10 bases aligning to TRBD1. This CDR3 has 16 amino acids. The junction had 11 bases not matched to a gene; V was cut back by 1 base and J by 8 bases. Per the germline V gene, CDR1 is SGHRS and CDR2 is YFSETQ.

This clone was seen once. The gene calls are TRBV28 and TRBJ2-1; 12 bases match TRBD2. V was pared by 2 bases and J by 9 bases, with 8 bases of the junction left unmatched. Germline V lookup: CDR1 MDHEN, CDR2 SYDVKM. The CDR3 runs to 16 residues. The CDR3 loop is CASSLRRLAGVGEQFF. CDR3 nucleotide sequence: TGTGCCAGCAGTTTACGCCGACTAGCGGGAGTGGGTGAGCAGTTCTTC.

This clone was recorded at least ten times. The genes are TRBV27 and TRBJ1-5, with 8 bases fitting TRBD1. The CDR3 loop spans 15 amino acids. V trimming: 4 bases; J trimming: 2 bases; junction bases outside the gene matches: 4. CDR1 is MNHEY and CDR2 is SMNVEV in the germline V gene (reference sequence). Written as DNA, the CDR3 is TGTGCCAGCAGTTCTCAGGGGGCTGGCAATCAGCCCCAGCATTTT. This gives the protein CASSSQGAGNQPQHF.

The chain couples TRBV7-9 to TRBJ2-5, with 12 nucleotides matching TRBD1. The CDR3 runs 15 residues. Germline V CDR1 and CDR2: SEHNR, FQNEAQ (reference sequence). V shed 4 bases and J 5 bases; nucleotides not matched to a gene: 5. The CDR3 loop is CASSSSGTGGETQYF. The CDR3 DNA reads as TGTGCCAGCAGCTCCTCCGGGACAGGGGGCGAGACCCAGTACTTC.

In DNA form, the CDR3 reads TGTGCCAGCAGCCCGCTAGCGGGGGGACCGACAGATACGCAGTATTTT. Translation: CASSPLAGGPTDTQYF. The V gene is TRBV7-8, the J gene TRBJ2-3; the match to TRBD2 covers 11 bases. The V segment lost 5 bases and the J segment 3 bases; nucleotides outside the gene matches: 7. Germline-derived CDR1 and CDR2 are SGHVS and FQNEAQ. The CDR3 covers 16 residues.

CDR3 loop: CASSFPAGGGTGELFF. CDR3 bases: TGTGCCAGCAGCTTTCCTGCGGGAGGCGGGACCGGGGAGCTGTTTTTT. This chain joins TRBV5-4 and TRBJ2-2, with TRBD2 matching 8 bases. The CDR3 totals 16 residues. The germline gives CDR1 SGHNT, CDR2 YYREEE (reference sequence). Germline trimming cut 2 bases from V and 5 bases from J; bases unmatched to any gene: 8.

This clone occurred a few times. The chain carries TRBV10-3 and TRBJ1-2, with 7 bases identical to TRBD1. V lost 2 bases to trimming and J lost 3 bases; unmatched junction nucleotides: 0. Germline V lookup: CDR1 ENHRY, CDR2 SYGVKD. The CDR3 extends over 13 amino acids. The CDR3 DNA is TGTGCCATCAGTGAGGGGACAGACTATGGCTACACCTTC. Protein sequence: CAISEGTDYGYTF.

The CDR3 is CASSQRHRHGKGYTF. In DNA form, the CDR3 reads TGTGCCAGCAGCCAAAGACATCGACATGGTAAAGGCTACACCTTC. The V gene is TRBV3-1 (or the pseudogene TRBV3-2), the J gene TRBJ1-2, with D uncertain. The CDR3 spans 15 residues. The germline V gene has CDR1 LGHDT and CDR2 YNNKEL (reference sequence). The V end lost 2 bases, the J end lost 8 bases, and 18 bases lay between the germline ends.

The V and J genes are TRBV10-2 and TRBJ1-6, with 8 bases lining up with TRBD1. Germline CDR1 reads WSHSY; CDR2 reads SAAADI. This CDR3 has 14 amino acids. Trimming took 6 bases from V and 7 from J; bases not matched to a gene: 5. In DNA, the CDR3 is TGCGCCAGCAGCGACGACAGGGGAAATTCACCCCTCCACTTT. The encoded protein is CASSDDRGNSPLHF.

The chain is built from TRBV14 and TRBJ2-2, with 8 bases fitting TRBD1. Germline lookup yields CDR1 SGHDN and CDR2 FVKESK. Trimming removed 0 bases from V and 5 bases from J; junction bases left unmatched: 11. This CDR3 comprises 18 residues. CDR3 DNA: TGTGCCAGCAGCCAAGATAGGACAGGGAATTTCCTAACCGGGGAGCTGTTTTTT. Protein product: CASSQDRTGNFLTGELFF.

The CDR3 reads CASPPPGTLNTEAFF. CDR3 DNA: TGTGCCAGCCCACCGCCGGGGACACTGAACACTGAAGCTTTCTTT. This sequence joins TRBV28 and TRBJ1-1, with D possibly matching TRBD1 (6 bases). This CDR3 region has 15 residues. V was shortened by 8 bases and J by 0 bases, with 16 bases between the two germline ends. Germline V gene lookup returns CDR1 MDHEN and CDR2 SYDVKM.

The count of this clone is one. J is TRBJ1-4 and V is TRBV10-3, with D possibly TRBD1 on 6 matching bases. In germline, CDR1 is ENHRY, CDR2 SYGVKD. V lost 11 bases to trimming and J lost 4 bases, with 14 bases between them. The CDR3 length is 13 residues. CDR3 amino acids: CAAQDRYNEKLFF. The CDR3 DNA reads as TGTGCCGCCCAGGACAGATATAATGAAAAACTGTTTTTT.

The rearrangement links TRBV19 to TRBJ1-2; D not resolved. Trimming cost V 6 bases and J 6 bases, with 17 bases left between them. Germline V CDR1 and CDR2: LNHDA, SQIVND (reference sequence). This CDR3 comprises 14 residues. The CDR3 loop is CASSLTSGFNGYTF. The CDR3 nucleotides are TGTGCCAGTAGCCTCACCTCAGGTTTTAATGGCTACACCTTC.

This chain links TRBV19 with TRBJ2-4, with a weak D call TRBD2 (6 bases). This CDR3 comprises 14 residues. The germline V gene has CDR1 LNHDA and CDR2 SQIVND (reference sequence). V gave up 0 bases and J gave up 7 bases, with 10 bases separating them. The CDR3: CASSIDRRGNIQYF. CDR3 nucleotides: TGTGCCAGTAGTATAGATCGACGGGGGAACATTCAGTACTTC.

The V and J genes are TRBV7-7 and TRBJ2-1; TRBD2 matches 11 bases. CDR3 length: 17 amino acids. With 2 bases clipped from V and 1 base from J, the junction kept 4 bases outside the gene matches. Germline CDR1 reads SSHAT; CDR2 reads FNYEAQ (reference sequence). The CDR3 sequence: CASSLLPSGGSYNEQFF. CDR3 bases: TGTGCCAGCAGCTTACTGCCTAGCGGGGGGTCCTACAATGAGCAGTTCTTC.

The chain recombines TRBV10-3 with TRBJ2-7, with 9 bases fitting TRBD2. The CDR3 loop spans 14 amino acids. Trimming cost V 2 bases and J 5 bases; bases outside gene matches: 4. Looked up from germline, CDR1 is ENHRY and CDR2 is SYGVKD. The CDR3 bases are TGTGCCATCAGTGAGGGTCTAGCGGGGAACGAGCAGTACTTC. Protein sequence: CAISEGLAGNEQYF.

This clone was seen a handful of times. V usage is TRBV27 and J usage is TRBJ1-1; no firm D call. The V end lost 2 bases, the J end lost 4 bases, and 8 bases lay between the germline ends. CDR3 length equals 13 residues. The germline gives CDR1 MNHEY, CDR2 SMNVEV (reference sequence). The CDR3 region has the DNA TGTGCCAGCAGTTTACATGGCCCCACTGAAGCTTTCTTT. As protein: CASSLHGPTEAFF.

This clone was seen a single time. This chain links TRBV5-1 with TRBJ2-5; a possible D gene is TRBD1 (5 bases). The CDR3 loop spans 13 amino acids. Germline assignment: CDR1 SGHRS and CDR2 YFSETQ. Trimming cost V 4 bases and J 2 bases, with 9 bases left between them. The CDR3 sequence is CASSITGQETQYF. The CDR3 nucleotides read TGCGCCAGCAGCATAACAGGTCAAGAGACCCAGTACTTC.

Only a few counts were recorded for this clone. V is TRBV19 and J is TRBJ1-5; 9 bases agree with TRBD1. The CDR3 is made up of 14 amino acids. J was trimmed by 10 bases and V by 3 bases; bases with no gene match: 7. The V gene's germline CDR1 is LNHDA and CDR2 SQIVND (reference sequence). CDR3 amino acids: CASSISGQGVPQHF. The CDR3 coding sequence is TGTGCCAGTAGTATCTCGGGACAGGGCGTTCCCCAGCATTTT.

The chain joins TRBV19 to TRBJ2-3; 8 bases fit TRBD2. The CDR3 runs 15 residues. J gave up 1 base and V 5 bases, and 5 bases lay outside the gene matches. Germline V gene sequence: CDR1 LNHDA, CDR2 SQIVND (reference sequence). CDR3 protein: CASSARTSRTDTQYF. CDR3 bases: TGTGCCAGTAGTGCCCGGACTAGCCGCACAGATACGCAGTATTTT. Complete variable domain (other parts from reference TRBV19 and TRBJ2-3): DGGITQSPKYLFRKEGQNVTLSCEQNLNHDAMYWYRQDPGQGLRLIYYSQIVNDFQKGDIAEGYSVSREKKESFPLTVTSAQKNPTAFYLCASSARTSRTDTQYFGPGTRLTVL.

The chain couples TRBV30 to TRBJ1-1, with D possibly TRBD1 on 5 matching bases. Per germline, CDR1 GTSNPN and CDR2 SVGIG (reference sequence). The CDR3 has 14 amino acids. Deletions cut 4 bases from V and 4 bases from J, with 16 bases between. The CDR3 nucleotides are TGTGCCTGGATGATGTCGGGGGAGAGCACTGAAGCTTTCTTT. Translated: CAWMMSGESTEAFF.

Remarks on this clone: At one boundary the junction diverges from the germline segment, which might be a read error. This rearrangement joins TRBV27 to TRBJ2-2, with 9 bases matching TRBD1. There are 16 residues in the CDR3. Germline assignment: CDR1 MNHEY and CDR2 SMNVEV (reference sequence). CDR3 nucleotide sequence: TGTGCCAGCAGCAAAACCGGGACAGGGAACCCCGGGGAGCTGTTTTTT. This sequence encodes CASSKTGTGNPGELFF.